This passage covers 4 T cell receptor beta chains from one sample sequenced in a study of blood T cells in healthy people across ages. A sample-barcoded 5' primer and a J-beta primer mix were used in a second PCR of about 6 to 12 cycles. TCRdb independently ran MiXCR on the 5' RACE reads; one entry per CDR3 protein. The table has hundreds of thousands of distinct CDR3 sequences, about 26% seen once. The data also belong to a second study, concerning T cells of mothers and their children.

Material: blood. The receptors were gathered from a boy younger than 10 in good health.

This clonotype has ten or more counts. The chain recombines TRBV7-9 with TRBJ1-3; D is uncertain. V lost 4 bases to trimming and J lost 6 bases, with 4 bases between them. The CDR3 totals 11 residues. Germline CDR1 reads SEHNR; CDR2 reads FQNEAQ (reference sequence). Here the CDR3 DNA reads TGTGCCAGCAGCTCCATAAACACCATATATTTT. Protein: CASSSINTIYF.

The rearrangement links TRBV14 to TRBJ1-4; D not certain. Germline lookup yields CDR1 SGHDN and CDR2 FVKESK. Trimming pared 0 bases from V and 8 bases from J, leaving 16 bases between. The CDR3 runs to 16 residues. The CDR3 spells CASSQDYSSVAEKLFF. CDR3 DNA: TGTGCCAGCAGCCAAGATTACAGCAGCGTTGCCGAAAAACTGTTTTTT.

Of note for this clonotype: The junction does not match germline at one end; this may be a read error. The gene calls are TRBV11-1 and TRBJ2-3, with D tentatively TRBD1 (5 bases). Per germline, CDR1 SGHAT and CDR2 FQDESV (reference sequence). There are 23 residues in the CDR3. Written as DNA, the CDR3 is TGTGCCAGCAGCTTAACTACGGGCGTCAATGAGAGAGTGTCTCCCTCTGGCACAGGTACGCAGTATTTT. Its translation is CASSLTTGVNERVSPSGTGTQYF.

The V and J genes are TRBV5-1 and TRBJ1-1; the D gene is possibly TRBD1 (6 bases). The CDR3 consists of 14 residues. V was shortened by 2 bases and J by 4 bases, with 12 bases between the two germline ends. Germline CDR1 SGHRS, CDR2 YFSETQ. The CDR3, as DNA: TGCGCCAGCAGCTTCGGGGGGCAGGCCACTGAAGCTTTCTTT. Protein product: CASSFGGQATEAFF.